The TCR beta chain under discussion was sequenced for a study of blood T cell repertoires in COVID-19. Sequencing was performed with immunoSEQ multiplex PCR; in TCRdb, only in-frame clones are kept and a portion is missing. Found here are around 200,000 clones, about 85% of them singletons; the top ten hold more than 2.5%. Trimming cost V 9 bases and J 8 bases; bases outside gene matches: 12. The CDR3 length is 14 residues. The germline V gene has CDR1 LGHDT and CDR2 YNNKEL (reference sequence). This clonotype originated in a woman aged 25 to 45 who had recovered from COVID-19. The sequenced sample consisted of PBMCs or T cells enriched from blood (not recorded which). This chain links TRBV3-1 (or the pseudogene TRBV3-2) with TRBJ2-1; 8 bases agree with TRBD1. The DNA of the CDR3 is TGTGCCAGGCCGGGGACAGGAGGTATCGATGAGCAGTTCTTC. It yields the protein CARPGTGGIDEQFF.